This T cell receptor beta chain was retrieved from a study of blood T cell repertoires in COVID-19. Study information: Whether acute or convalescent, the COVID-19 samples came from the United States, Italy and Spain.

The CDR3 is 14 residues long. Trimming shortened V by 5 bases and J by 1 base, and 11 bases separated the two germline ends. Per the germline V gene, CDR1 is SEHNR and CDR2 is FQNEAQ (reference sequence). Clones were sequenced by immunoSEQ multiplex PCR, and TCRdb holds only the in-frame ones, with some missing. The sample has fewer than 400,000 clones, roughly 90% seen once. The chain is built from TRBV7-9 and TRBJ1-1; D is perhaps TRBD1 (5 bases). The source material was PBMCs or T cells enriched from blood (not recorded which). The sequence was collected from a woman in her twenties or thirties who had been exposed to COVID-19. The CDR3 DNA follows: TGTGCCAGCAGCCCCAAGGGGCGGAACACTGAAGCTTTCTTT. This translates into CASSPKGRNTEAFF.